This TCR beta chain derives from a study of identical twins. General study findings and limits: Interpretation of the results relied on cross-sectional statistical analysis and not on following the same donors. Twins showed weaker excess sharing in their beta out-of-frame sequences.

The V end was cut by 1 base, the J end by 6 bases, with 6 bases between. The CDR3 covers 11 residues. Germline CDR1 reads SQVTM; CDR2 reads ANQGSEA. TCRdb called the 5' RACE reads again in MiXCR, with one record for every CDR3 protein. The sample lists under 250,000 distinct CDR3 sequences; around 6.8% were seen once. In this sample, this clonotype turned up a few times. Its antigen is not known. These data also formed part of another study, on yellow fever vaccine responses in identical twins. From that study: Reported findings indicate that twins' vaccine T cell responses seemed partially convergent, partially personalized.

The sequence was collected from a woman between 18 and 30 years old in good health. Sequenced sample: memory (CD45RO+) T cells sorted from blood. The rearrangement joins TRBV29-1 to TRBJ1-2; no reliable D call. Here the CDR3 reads CSVEGSHGYTF. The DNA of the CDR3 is TGCAGCGTTGAAGGCAGCCATGGCTACACCTTC.